This paragraph reports one T cell receptor (beta chain). These data belong to a study of blood T cell repertoires in COVID-19. Study-wide context: Material from acute and convalescent COVID-19 was sourced from the United States, Italy and Spain. In each case, the material was cDNA or gDNA derived from T cells, B-cell-depleted T cells, or PBMCs.

Here immunoSEQ multiplex PCR was the method, and the copy in TCRdb shows in-frame clones only, minus some. The data contain over 120,000 clones, 70% to 85% of them seen just once; the ten biggest clones take up 7% to 10%. Trimming took 6 bases from V and 6 from J, leaving 11 bases between them. The length of the CDR3 is 13 residues. The receptor was isolated from a man in his fifties or sixties who had recovered from COVID-19. The specimen was PBMCs or T cells enriched from blood (not recorded which). The rearrangement uses TRBV12-3 or TRBV12-4 and TRBJ2-2, with D perhaps TRBD1 (5 bases). The CDR3 protein is CASRARGPGELFF. The CDR3 nucleotides are TGTGCCAGCAGGGCTAGGGGTCCCGGGGAGCTGTTTTTT.